The sequence of this TCR beta chain was determined in a study of cytomegalovirus exposure and HLA in healthy donors. PCR used 60 Vbeta primers and 13 Jbeta primers. The data were produced by immunoSEQ multiplex PCR, yet TCRdb's version contains in-frame clones alone and is incomplete. The sample contains 150,000 to 190,000 clones, about 75% of which appear only once. This clone has more than one count but fewer than ten. V shed 1 base, J shed 0 bases, and the junction held 5 bases outside the gene matches. Germline V lookup: CDR1 SGHVS, CDR2 FQNEAQ. This CDR3 region has 17 residues. The clonotype was recovered from a man younger than 35 in good health and CMV-seronegative. Source material: PBMCs. V and J are TRBV7-8 and TRBJ1-3; 8 positions agree with TRBD1. The CDR3 sequence: CASSLEGQVSSGNTIYF. The CDR3 bases are TGTGCCAGCAGCTTAGAGGGACAGGTGTCCTCTGGAAACACCATATATTTT.